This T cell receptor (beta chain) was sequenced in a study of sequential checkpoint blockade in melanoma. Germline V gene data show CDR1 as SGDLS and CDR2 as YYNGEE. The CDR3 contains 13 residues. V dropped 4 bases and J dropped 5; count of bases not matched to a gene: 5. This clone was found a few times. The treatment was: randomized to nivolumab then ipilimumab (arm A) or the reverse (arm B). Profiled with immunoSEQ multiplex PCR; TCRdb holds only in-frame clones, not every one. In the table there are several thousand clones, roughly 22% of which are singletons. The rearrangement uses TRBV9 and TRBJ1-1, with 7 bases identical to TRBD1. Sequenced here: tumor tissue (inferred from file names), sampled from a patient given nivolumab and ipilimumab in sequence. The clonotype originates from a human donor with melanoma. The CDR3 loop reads CASSLSQGTEAFF. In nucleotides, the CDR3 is TGTGCCAGCAGCTTATCACAGGGGACTGAAGCTTTCTTT. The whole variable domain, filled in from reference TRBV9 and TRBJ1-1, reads DSGVTQTPKHLITATGQRVTLRCSPRSGDLSVYWYQQSLDQGLQFLIQYYNGEERAKGNILERFSAQQFPDLHSELNLSSLELGDSALYFCASSLSQGTEAFFGQGTRLTVV.